This T cell receptor (beta chain) was recovered during a study of blood T cells in healthy people across ages (dated by TCRdb to 2015 to 2017). Background on the whole study: In model experiments, roughly one uniquely barcoded TCR beta cDNA molecule per two T cells was captured by template switching. Age-related changes in TCR beta repertoire diversity were measured in the study by deep sequencing normalized with unique cDNA molecular identifiers. Donors were grouped into four age groups: young (average about 15 years), middle-aged (39), aged (about 60) and long-lived (approximately 75). To avoid experimental bias, donors of different ages were distributed randomly across sequencing lanes. For two donors (one aged 18 to 30 and one aged 80 or older), the study analyzed two additional independent replicas of 1 million unique cDNA reads from the same blood draw. The full study reports these points: The CMV infection status of donors was not known, potentially confounding age-related changes in expanded clonotypes. Compared with the aged group, the long-lived group had more naive CD4+ T cells, fewer expanded clones and increased TCR diversity, suggesting age selection. As age increased, observed TCR beta diversity per million T cells dropped in a roughly linear way, and a significant reduction was already evident by age 40. Estimates of total diversity based on one million sequenced T cells were regarded as lower bounds and as underestimates. There was a strong correlation between observed TCR beta diversity and the percentage of naive T cells measured by flow cytometry. Conclusive comparison of naive and antigen-experienced compartments was prevented by the profiling of bulk unsorted PBMCs.

Inclusive of the bounding cysteine and phenylalanine, the CDR3 is 15 residues long. The DNA shown is the 45-base CDR3, in frame from base 1. Compared with germline, V lacks 4 bases and J lacks 2 bases; bases without a gene match: 2. Reading the germline V gene gives CDR1 MGHRA and CDR2 YSYEKL. As to this clonotype: What antigen it recognizes has not been identified. One base away there is no much larger clone; base qualities are not given.

Receptor amplification or capture employed 5' RACE. The instrument was an Illumina HiSeq 2500. The second PCR ran for about 7 to 11 cycles and used a J-beta primer mix along with a sample-barcoded 5' primer. Each TCR beta cDNA molecule received a unique molecular identifier from a template-switch 5' adaptor carrying 12 random nucleotides. Each sample yielded at least 3 million CDR3-containing paired-end reads. All of the RNA was converted into first-strand cDNA using the Mint cDNA synthesis kit, with a TRBC-specific oligonucleotide serving as the primer. Following uracil-DNA glycosylase treatment, a first 18-cycle PCR with universal primers M1SS and BC2_uni_R was performed on all cDNA. On the authors' methods: For normalization, 1 million high-quality reads were randomly selected from each sample, with every read carrying a distinct molecular identifier. Reads with shared molecular identifiers were discarded instead of being binned into consensus sequences. MiTCR, set to a Q25 quality threshold and the strictest error-elimination algorithm, was used for CDR3 identification, clonotype clustering and error correction. Lower-bound total TCR beta diversity was estimated with a nonparametric unseen species model using Euler transformation. TCRdb trimmed public reads at Q25 via fastp, called clones via MiXCR and kept in-frame beta chains. Every entry covers one CDR3 protein and lists the most common genes and DNA from its rows. The V and J calls come from TCRdb's annotation, not from the publication. The sample table holds 700,000 to 850,000 distinct CDR3 sequences, of which roughly 35% were seen once. Over 10% of the sample belongs to the ten largest clones.

The donors were around 39 Caucasian individuals from Russia, aged roughly 6 to 100 years, who were systemically healthy. Each donor gave roughly 9 milliliters of peripheral blood, drawn into EDTA-treated Vacutainer tubes. Ficoll-Paque density-gradient centrifugation was used to isolate PBMCs, with at least 7 million obtained per sample. Trizol reagent was used to extract total RNA from PBMCs, with at least 6 micrograms per sample. Naive CD45RAhigh/CD27high T cell percentages were measured by flow cytometry on a PBMC aliquot from every donor. The receptor comes from a man aged 18 to 30 in good health. The V gene is TRBV4-1 and the J gene is TRBJ2-3; TRBD2 matches 11 bases in the middle. Sequenced material: blood. The CDR3 region has the sequence CASSPGLAVTDTQYF. The DNA sequence follows: TGCGCCAGCAGCCCGGGACTAGCGGTCACAGATACGCAGTATTTT.